This TCR beta chain was recovered during a study of cytomegalovirus exposure and HLA in healthy donors. Overall study: The same platform was used for the 100 to 150 validation repertoires as for the 666 first-cohort repertoires, as reported in a later analysis. Study results and caveats: The authors enumerated some 170 TCR beta chains as linked to cytomegalovirus.

In regard to this clone: What it binds is not known.

Per the germline V gene, CDR1 is MDHEN and CDR2 is SYDVKM. The CDR3 extends over 15 amino acids. V lost 4 bases, J lost 1 base, and 11 bases lay in between. Measured with immunoSEQ multiplex PCR; TCRdb has only the in-frame clones, and not every one. The table records 55,000 to 65,000 clones, roughly 90% of them present only once. This chain connects TRBV28 to TRBJ1-5, with D hard to call. Source material: PBMCs. This receptor was taken from a man between 18 and 35 years old in good health and CMV-seronegative. CDR3 loop: CASSSQNGSNQPQHF. Here the CDR3 DNA reads TGTGCCAGCAGTTCTCAGAACGGGAGCAATCAGCCCCAGCATTTT.